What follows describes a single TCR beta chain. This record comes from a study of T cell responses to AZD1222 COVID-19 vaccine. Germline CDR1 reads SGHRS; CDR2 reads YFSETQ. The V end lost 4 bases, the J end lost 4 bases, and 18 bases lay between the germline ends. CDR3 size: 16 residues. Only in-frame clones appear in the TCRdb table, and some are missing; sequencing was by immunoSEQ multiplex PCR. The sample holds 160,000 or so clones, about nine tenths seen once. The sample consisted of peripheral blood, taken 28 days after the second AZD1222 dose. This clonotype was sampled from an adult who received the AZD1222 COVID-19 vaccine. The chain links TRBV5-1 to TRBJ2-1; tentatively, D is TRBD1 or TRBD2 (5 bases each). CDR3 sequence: CASSGLGVMGYNEQFF. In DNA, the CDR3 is TGCGCCAGCAGCGGGCTGGGGGTCATGGGTTACAATGAGCAGTTCTTC.